This TCR beta chain was observed in a study of blood T cell repertoires in COVID-19. Overall study: Donors in the United States, Italy and Spain gave samples during acute or convalescent COVID-19. Sources were T cells, B-cell-depleted T cells, or PBMCs; the material itself was cDNA or gDNA.

Original methodology: The authors estimated nucleated cell counts from reference gene primer amplification. Profiling relied on immunoSEQ multiplex PCR, and the TCRdb table lists in-frame clones only, not all of them. The DNA gave D and trimming, while V, J and clone size come from that table. The table lists 250,000 to 300,000 clones, more than 65% of them singletons. V shed 6 bases, J shed 8 bases, and the junction held 6 bases outside the gene matches. CDR3 size: 13 residues. In germline, CDR1 is LNHDA, CDR2 SQIVND (reference sequence). The chain joins TRBV19 to TRBJ1-2; 10 bases line up with TRBD1. The receptor was isolated from a woman under 30 with acute or convalescent COVID-19. Sample: peripheral blood. The CDR3 sequence: CASRGTGAWGYTF. In DNA form, the CDR3 reads TGTGCCAGTAGAGGGACAGGGGCTTGGGGCTACACCTTC.